The source of this T cell receptor (beta chain) is a study of CD4+ T cells in melanoma. Study conclusions and caveats: CD8+ T cell, macrophage and B cell function reportedly correlated with neoantigen-specific CD4+ T cells. Neoantigen-specific CD4+ T cells in melanoma reportedly had diverse differentiation states.

Only a few counts were recorded for this clone. The target antigen is unknown. Clones were read by immunoSEQ multiplex PCR, and TCRdb kept only the in-frame ones, dropping some. Of approximately 11,000 clones listed, 65% to 75% are singletons. The V segment lost 6 bases and the J segment 5 bases; nucleotides outside the gene matches: 7. Germline CDR1 and CDR2: SNHLY and FYNNEI. There are 14 residues in the CDR3. The sequencing input was cells from a culture (not recorded whether cultured in vitro). The chain has TRBV2 and TRBJ2-7, with TRBD1 matching 10 bases. The TCR comes from a human donor with melanoma. CDR3 sequence reads: CASRGTGVVHEQYF. The DNA of the CDR3 is TGTGCCAGCAGGGGGACAGGGGTGGTCCACGAGCAGTACTTC.